Listed below are T cell receptor beta chains from one sample, sequenced in a study of CXCR3-negative and CXCR3-positive naive CD8 T cells. TCRdb reprocessed the 5' RACE reads; each CDR3 protein has one entry and no DNA is given. This sample's clone table lists 95,000 to 100,000 distinct CDR3 sequences. Sequences were obtained from naive CXCR3+ CD8+ T cells from blood. The receptors originated from a human donor in good health. Some clones in this sample may be carry-over from other donors' samples. Both conserved end residues are part of each CDR3. Fields, in order: CDR3 protein, V gene, J gene.

CDR3 protein: CASSRTALGEQYF; V gene: TRBV7-9; J gene: TRBJ2-7
CDR3 protein: CASSGTVANTEAFF; V gene: TRBV9; J gene: TRBJ1-1
CDR3 protein: CASSDRGSGANVLTF; V gene: TRBV6-6; J gene: TRBJ2-6
CDR3 protein: CASSQDSAAAFYGYTF; V gene: TRBV4-1; J gene: TRBJ1-2
CDR3 protein: CASSEVGATEAFF; V gene: TRBV5-1; J gene: TRBJ1-1
CDR3 protein: CASREEWVTYEQYF; V gene: TRBV6-2/TRBV6-3; J gene: TRBJ2-7
CDR3 protein: CAIREGPNNEQFF; V gene: TRBV10-3; J gene: TRBJ2-1
CDR3 protein: CASSYSAGASGANVLTF; V gene: TRBV6-6; J gene: TRBJ2-6
CDR3 protein: CASSLIDGNIQYF; V gene: TRBV5-1; J gene: TRBJ2-4
CDR3 protein: CASSPPLRASGWEETQYF; V gene: TRBV12-3/TRBV12-4; J gene: TRBJ2-5
CDR3 protein: CSVEVRGNPYNEQFF; V gene: TRBV29-1; J gene: TRBJ2-1
CDR3 protein: CARGSSYNEQFF; V gene: TRBV7-2; J gene: TRBJ2-1
CDR3 protein: CASSLSWEQFF; V gene: TRBV27; J gene: TRBJ2-1
CDR3 protein: CSATSGGYNEQFF; V gene: TRBV20-1; J gene: TRBJ2-1
CDR3 protein: CASSFGRDYGYTF; V gene: TRBV12-1; J gene: TRBJ1-2
CDR3 protein: CASSYFWGQVNTEAFF; V gene: TRBV6-2/TRBV6-3; J gene: TRBJ1-1
CDR3 protein: CASSLSGGYNEQFF; V gene: TRBV5-1; J gene: TRBJ2-1
CDR3 protein: CASSPDRGRSYEQYF; V gene: TRBV5-1; J gene: TRBJ2-7
CDR3 protein: CASSVEGGGHSSYEQYF; V gene: TRBV9; J gene: TRBJ2-7
CDR3 protein: CASSSGQYTGELFF; V gene: TRBV28; J gene: TRBJ2-2
CDR3 protein: CASRGVHYEQYF; V gene: TRBV28; J gene: TRBJ2-7
CDR3 protein: CSVQAGTGPFF; V gene: TRBV29-1; J gene: TRBJ2-1
CDR3 protein: CASSLYGINEQFF; V gene: TRBV7-9; J gene: TRBJ2-1
CDR3 protein: CASSQDFGGSPSDTQYF; V gene: TRBV3-1; J gene: TRBJ2-3
CDR3 protein: CASSQTGQGLYEQYF; V gene: TRBV14; J gene: TRBJ2-7
CDR3 protein: CSVETGEDTEAFF; V gene: TRBV29-1; J gene: TRBJ1-1
CDR3 protein: CSASTQGNTGELFF; V gene: TRBV20-1; J gene: TRBJ2-2
CDR3 protein: CSARDKSSYGLADTQYF; V gene: TRBV20-1; J gene: TRBJ2-3
CDR3 protein: CASSSREAYNEQFF; V gene: TRBV19; J gene: TRBJ2-1
CDR3 protein: CASDFPGQGLTGELFF; V gene: TRBV12-3/TRBV12-4; J gene: TRBJ2-2
CDR3 protein: CSVEVRRRIGLLNTGELFF; V gene: TRBV29-1; J gene: TRBJ2-2
CDR3 protein: CASSLGLAGGEQFF; V gene: TRBV5-5; J gene: TRBJ2-1
CDR3 protein: CASSDRTGFHEQFF; V gene: TRBV6-4; J gene: TRBJ2-1
CDR3 protein: CATGWTGSSYNEQFF; V gene: TRBV5-1; J gene: TRBJ2-1
CDR3 protein: CATSSEANQETQYF; V gene: TRBV15; J gene: TRBJ2-5
CDR3 protein: CASSLDLGDVTGELFF; V gene: TRBV5-1; J gene: TRBJ2-2
CDR3 protein: CASSSIEDRGIPETQYF; V gene: TRBV7-6; J gene: TRBJ2-5
CDR3 protein: CASSYLAGGTGELFF; V gene: TRBV12-3/TRBV12-4; J gene: TRBJ2-2
CDR3 protein: CASSIGQGAERCNEKFF; V gene: TRBV5-1; J gene: TRBJ2-1
CDR3 protein: CASRPPRGKNTGELFF; V gene: TRBV4-1; J gene: TRBJ2-2
CDR3 protein: CASSFSIYEQYF; V gene: TRBV27; J gene: TRBJ2-7
CDR3 protein: CATSRDGIGYSGANVLTF; V gene: TRBV15; J gene: TRBJ2-6
CDR3 protein: CASSYSLRPYEQYF; V gene: TRBV6-5; J gene: TRBJ2-7
CDR3 protein: CASSLPGQGGQLFF; V gene: TRBV2; J gene: TRBJ1-4
CDR3 protein: CASSQDHLGLSYEQYF; V gene: TRBV3-1; J gene: TRBJ2-7
CDR3 protein: CATSSLDRVGYTF; V gene: TRBV15; J gene: TRBJ1-2
CDR3 protein: CASGLVIGESNQPQHF; V gene: TRBV12-5; J gene: TRBJ1-5
CDR3 protein: CASSVTNNEQFF; V gene: TRBV7-3; J gene: TRBJ2-1
CDR3 protein: CASSQVAFSGNTIYF; V gene: TRBV14; J gene: TRBJ1-3
CDR3 protein: CASSLTGQYTEAFF; V gene: TRBV7-9; J gene: TRBJ1-1
CDR3 protein: CASSLLLNTEAFF; V gene: TRBV11-3; J gene: TRBJ1-1
CDR3 protein: CASSYHQNRGNQPQHF; V gene: TRBV6-2/TRBV6-3; J gene: TRBJ1-5
CDR3 protein: CASSLSGGVQETQYF; V gene: TRBV27; J gene: TRBJ2-5
CDR3 protein: CASTATGVQPQHF; V gene: TRBV19; J gene: TRBJ1-5
CDR3 protein: CASSSDRGLYEQYF; V gene: TRBV7-8; J gene: TRBJ2-7
CDR3 protein: CSARVDQTPVGGETQYF; V gene: TRBV20-1; J gene: TRBJ2-5
CDR3 protein: CASSLTDSNQPQHF; V gene: TRBV7-2; J gene: TRBJ1-5
CDR3 protein: CASSFTGDTQYF; V gene: TRBV7-3; J gene: TRBJ2-3
CDR3 protein: CASAHMGDNGYTF; V gene: TRBV7-8; J gene: TRBJ1-2